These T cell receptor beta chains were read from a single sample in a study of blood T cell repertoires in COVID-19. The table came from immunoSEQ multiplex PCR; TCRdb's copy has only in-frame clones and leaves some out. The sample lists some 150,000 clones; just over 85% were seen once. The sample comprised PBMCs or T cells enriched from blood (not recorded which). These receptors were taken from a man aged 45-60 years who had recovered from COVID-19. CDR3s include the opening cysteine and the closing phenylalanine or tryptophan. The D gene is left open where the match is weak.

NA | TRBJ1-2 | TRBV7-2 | CASSLARSRNYGYTF | TGTGCCAGCAGCCTAGCCAGGTCAAGGAACTATGGCTACACCTTC
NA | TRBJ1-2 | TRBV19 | CASRTRRGAYYGYTF | TGTGCCAGTAGGACCCGCCGCGGAGCCTACTATGGCTACACCTTC
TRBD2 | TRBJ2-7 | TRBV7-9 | CASSLPHPPLAGSYEQYF | TGTGCCAGCAGCTTACCACATCCGCCACTAGCGGGGTCTTACGAGCAGTACTTC
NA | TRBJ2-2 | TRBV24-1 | CATAKRNTGELFF | TGTGCCACCGCTAAGCGGAACACCGGGGAGCTGTTTTTT
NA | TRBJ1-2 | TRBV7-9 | CASSFTGANYGYTF | TGTGCCAGCAGCTTTACAGGAGCTAACTATGGCTACACCTTC
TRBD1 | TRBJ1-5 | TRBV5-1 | CASSQTGGGNQPQHF | TGCGCCAGCAGCCAAACAGGGGGAGGGAATCAGCCCCAGCATTTT
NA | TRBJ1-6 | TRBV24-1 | CATSDSDRPNSPLHF | TGTGCCACCAGTGATTCCGACAGGCCTAATTCACCCCTCCACTTT
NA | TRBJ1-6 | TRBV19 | CATTPGGGNSPLHF | TGTGCCACCACACCGGGGGGAGGGAATTCACCCCTCCACTTT
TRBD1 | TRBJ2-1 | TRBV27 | CASKRQGPYNEQFF | TGTGCCAGTAAAAGACAGGGGCCCTACAATGAGCAGTTCTTC
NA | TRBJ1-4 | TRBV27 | CASSLSRTSVSGGKLFF | TGTGCCAGCAGTTTATCTCGCACCTCGGTATCCGGGGGGAAACTGTTTTTT
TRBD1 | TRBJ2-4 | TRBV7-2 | CASSLAGTGGTENIQYF | TGTGCCAGCAGCTTAGCCGGGACAGGGGGGACCGAAAACATTCAGTACTTC
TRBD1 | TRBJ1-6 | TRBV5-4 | CASSRDRDRDNSPLHF | TGTGCCAGCAGCCGAGACCGGGACAGAGATAATTCACCCCTCCACTTT
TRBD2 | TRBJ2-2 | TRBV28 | CASSLLGLAGGPFSGELFF | TGTGCCAGCAGCCTTCTGGGACTAGCGGGGGGGCCATTTAGCGGGGAGCTGTTTTTT
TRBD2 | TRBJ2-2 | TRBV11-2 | CASNPSGKNTGELFF | TGTGCCTCGAACCCTAGCGGCAAGAACACCGGGGAGCTGTTTTTT
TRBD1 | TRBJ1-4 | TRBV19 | CASKGQGEKLFF | TGTGCCAGCAAGGGACAGGGGGAAAAACTGTTTTTT
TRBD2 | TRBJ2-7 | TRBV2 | CASSISGSYEQYF | TGTGCCAGCAGCATTAGCGGGAGCTACGAGCAGTACTTC